This TCR beta chain was sequenced for a study of cytomegalovirus exposure and HLA in healthy donors. General study results and limits: Later analysis identified some 16,000 TCR beta sequences associated with HLA alleles, using a false discovery rate threshold of 0.05. Most subjects' HLA-A and HLA-B alleles were reportedly predicted from TCR beta sequences.

This CDR3 has 12 residues. Per the germline V gene, CDR1 is SNHLY and CDR2 is FYNNEI. V gave up 4 bases and J gave up 4 bases, with 7 bases separating them. Comments on this clone: As yet, its antigen is unknown.

Primers for the PCR totalled 60 Vbeta and 13 Jbeta. This table comes from immunoSEQ multiplex PCR, and its TCRdb copy is limited to in-frame clones, with some not included. The data show 150,000 to 200,000 clones, more than 70% seen once. The sequencing input was PBMCs. The rearrangement joins TRBV2 to TRBJ1-2; D gene unclear. The clonotype was recovered from a man aged 35-49 years in good health and CMV-seropositive. In DNA form, the CDR3 reads TGTGCCAGCAGTGTGCAGGTCTATGGCTACACCTTC. Encoded protein: CASSVQVYGYTF.